The rows below give T cell receptor beta chains drawn from one sample of a study of cytomegalovirus exposure and HLA in healthy donors. Assay used: immunoSEQ multiplex PCR; TCRdb lists only in-frame clones, some missing. The sample includes fewer than 150,000 clones. Sequencing was done on a sample of PBMCs. Receptors originate from a woman in her sixties in good health and CMV-seronegative. CDR3s include the opening cysteine and the closing phenylalanine or tryptophan.

>TRBJ2-7|TRBV6-1
CASSSSRDSTYEQYF
>TRBJ2-1|TRBV7-6
CASSLPSGSLANEQFF
>-|TRBV5-1
CASSQGQVLEQYF
>TRBJ2-7|TRBV27
CASSLWGGAGDEQYF
>TRBJ1-6|TRBV28
CASSLGSPGSPLHF
>TRBJ2-2|TRBV5-1
CASSPTGGNTGELFF
>TRBJ2-5|TRBV5-1
CASRTSGGLETQYF
>TRBJ2-3|TRBV6-1
CASSEAEVPWGTDTQYF
>TRBJ1-4|TRBV5-1
CASSLASFNEKLFF
>TRBJ1-1|TRBV14
CASSQSTRTEAFF
>TRBJ1-1|TRBV5-1
CATSQGGDTEAFF
>TRBJ2-3|TRBV30
CAWSVGTGSTDTQYF
>TRBJ1-3|TRBV9
CASSVDSRNPGNTIYF
>TRBJ2-7|TRBV6-7
CASSYSFGSEQYF
>TRBJ2-1|TRBV7-2
CASSLPRSTVHNEQFF
>TRBJ1-1|TRBV7-8
CASSIPGQVNTEAFF
>TRBJ1-3|TRBV7-6
CASSLSLTGGNTIYF
>TRBJ1-5|TRBV10-3
CAISDLGVDQPQHF
>TRBJ2-1|TRBV7-8
CASSLTSGGYYNEQFF
>TRBJ1-4|TRBV2
CASSSRILTGPRNNEKLFF
>TRBJ1-4|TRBV21-1
CARRGHYEKLFF
>TRBJ1-1|TRBV28
CASQLNTEAFF
>TRBJ1-4|TRBV6-5
CASSRERSEKLFF
>TRBJ1-2|TRBV5-4
CASRPDRALYGYTF
>TRBJ2-7|TRBV7-2
CASSPPGLAGRYEQYF
>TRBJ2-3|TRBV9
CASSAGTITDTQYF
>TRBJ1-5|TRBV11-2
CASSLVQGGSQPQHF
>TRBJ2-6|TRBV29-1
CSVQTTGANVLTF
>TRBJ2-2|TRBV6-6
CASSHRAGNTGELFF
>TRBJ1-4|TRBV5-1
CASSSSTGGDGEKLFF
>TRBJ2-5|TRBV23-1
CASSPGTGGTETQYF
>TRBJ2-1|TRBV6-1
CASRTTTGGYNEQFF